This T cell receptor (beta chain) comes out of a study of blood T cell repertoires in COVID-19. Study information: PBMCs, B-cell-depleted T cells, or T cells were the source of the cDNA or gDNA that made up the material.

There are a few counts of this clone. Allocation to cohorts depended on clinical history reported by the participants. As handled by the study authors: How many nucleated cells were present was estimated from reference gene primer amplification. Repertoires were generated with immunoSEQ multiplex PCR, while TCRdb's copy carries only in-frame clones and drops some. The DNA gave D and trimming, while V, J and clone size come from that table. The sample records over 200,000 clones, 80% to 90% being singletons. This CDR3 is built from 14 residues. CDR1 and CDR2 (germline): SNHLY, FYNNEI. Unmatched junction bases numbered 7, after V lost 5 bases and J lost 3 bases.

The chain is built from TRBV2 and TRBJ2-7; the match to TRBD2 covers 7 bases. What was sequenced was PBMCs or T cells enriched from blood (not recorded which). The origin of this receptor is a woman between 50 and 59 years old in a cohort exposed to, infected with or recovered from COVID-19 (not recorded which). The DNA for the CDR3 is TGTGCCAGCAGTCGAGCGGGGCAGATCTACGAGCAGTACTTC. Amino acids: CASSRAGQIYEQYF.